These 2 T cell receptor beta chains were sequenced from one sample in a study of cytomegalovirus exposure and HLA in healthy donors. A multiplex PCR was run with 60 Vbeta primers and 13 Jbeta primers. Data came from immunoSEQ multiplex PCR; TCRdb stores just in-frame clones and leaves some out. The repertoire holds around 30,000 clones, with more than 55% as singletons. Sequenced sample: PBMCs. Receptors originate from a male donor in good health and CMV-seropositive.

The gene calls are TRBV6-1 and TRBJ1-5; the D is unclear. There are 13 residues in the CDR3. Looked up from germline, CDR1 is MNHNS and CDR2 is SASEGT. Trimming cost V 6 bases and J 3 bases, with 9 bases left between them. CDR3 residues: CASRYSLNQPQHF. CDR3 DNA sequence: TGTGCCAGCAGGTACAGCCTCAATCAGCCCCAGCATTTT.

The chain joins TRBV6-4 to TRBJ2-2; TRBD2 agrees at 8 bases. J lost 6 bases, V lost 10 bases, and 13 bases had no gene match. The CDR3 sequence is 15 residues long. The germline V gene encodes CDR1 MRHNA and CDR2 SNTAGT. The DNA for the CDR3 is TGTGCCACCAGCAAAGCGGGAGACTTGGCCGGGGAGCTGTTTTTT. This gives the protein CATSKAGDLAGELFF.